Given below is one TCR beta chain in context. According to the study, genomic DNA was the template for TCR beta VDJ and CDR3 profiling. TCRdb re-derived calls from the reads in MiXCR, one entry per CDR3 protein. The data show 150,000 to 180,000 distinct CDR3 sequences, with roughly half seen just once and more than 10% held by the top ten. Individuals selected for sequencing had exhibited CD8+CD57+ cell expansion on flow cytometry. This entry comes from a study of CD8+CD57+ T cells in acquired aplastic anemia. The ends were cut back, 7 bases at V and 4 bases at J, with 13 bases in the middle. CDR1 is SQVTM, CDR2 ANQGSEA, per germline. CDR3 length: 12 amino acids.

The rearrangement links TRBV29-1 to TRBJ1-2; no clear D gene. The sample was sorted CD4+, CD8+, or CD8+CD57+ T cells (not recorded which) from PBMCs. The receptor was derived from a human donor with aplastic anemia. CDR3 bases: TGCAGCGCCGAACCCGGCGGCTATGGCTACACCTTC. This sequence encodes CSAEPGGYGYTF.